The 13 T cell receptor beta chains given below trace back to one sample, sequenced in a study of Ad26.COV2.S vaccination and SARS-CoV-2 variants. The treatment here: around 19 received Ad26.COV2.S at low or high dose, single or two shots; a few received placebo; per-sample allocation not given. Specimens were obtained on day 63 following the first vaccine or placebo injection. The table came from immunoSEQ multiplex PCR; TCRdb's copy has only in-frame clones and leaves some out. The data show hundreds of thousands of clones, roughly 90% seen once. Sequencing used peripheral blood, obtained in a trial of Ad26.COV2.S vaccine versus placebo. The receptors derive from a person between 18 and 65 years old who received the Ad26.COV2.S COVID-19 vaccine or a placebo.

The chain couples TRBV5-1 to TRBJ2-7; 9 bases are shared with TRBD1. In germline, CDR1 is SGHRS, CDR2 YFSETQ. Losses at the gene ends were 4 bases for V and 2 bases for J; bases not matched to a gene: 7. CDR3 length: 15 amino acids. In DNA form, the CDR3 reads TGCGCCAGCAGCGAGGGACAGGGTTCGCCCTACGAGCAGTACTTC. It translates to CASSEGQGSPYEQYF.

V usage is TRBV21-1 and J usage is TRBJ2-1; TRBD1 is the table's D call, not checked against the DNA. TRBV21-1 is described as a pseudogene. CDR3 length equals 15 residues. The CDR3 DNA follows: TGTGCCAGCAGCAGCAGGGACAGGGAGAACAATGAGCAGTTCTTC. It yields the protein CASSSRDRENNEQFF.

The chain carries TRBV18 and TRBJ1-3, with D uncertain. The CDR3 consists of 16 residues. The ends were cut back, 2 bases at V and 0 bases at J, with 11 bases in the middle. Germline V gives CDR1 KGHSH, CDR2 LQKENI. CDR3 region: CASSPNRESSGNTIYF. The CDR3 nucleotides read TGTGCCAGCTCACCAAACCGGGAGAGCTCTGGAAACACCATATATTTT.

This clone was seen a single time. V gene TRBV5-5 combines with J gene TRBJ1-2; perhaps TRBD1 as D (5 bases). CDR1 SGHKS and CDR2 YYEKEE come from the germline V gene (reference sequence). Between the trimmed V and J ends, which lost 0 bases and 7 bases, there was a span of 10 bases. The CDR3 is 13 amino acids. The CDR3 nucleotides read TGTGCCAGCAGCTTGGGGGAGGGACGTGGCTACACCTTC. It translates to CASSLGEGRGYTF.

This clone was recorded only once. The CDR3 DNA is TGTGCCAGCAGTTACAGGGGGTCCGGGGATAATTCACCCCTCCACTTT. This codes for CASSYRGSGDNSPLHF. J is TRBJ1-6 and V is TRBV6-5, with a weak D call TRBD1 (6 bases). The germline V gene encodes CDR1 MNHEY and CDR2 SVGAGI. The CDR3 has 16 residues. Trimming shortened V by 2 bases and J by 5 bases, and 13 bases separated the two germline ends.

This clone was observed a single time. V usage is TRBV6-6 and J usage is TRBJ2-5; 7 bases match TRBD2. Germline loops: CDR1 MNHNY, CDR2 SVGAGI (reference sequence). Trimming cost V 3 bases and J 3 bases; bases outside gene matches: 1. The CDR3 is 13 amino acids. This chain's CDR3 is CASSYLAEETQYF. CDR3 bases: TGTGCCAGCAGTTATCTAGCGGAAGAGACCCAGTACTTC.

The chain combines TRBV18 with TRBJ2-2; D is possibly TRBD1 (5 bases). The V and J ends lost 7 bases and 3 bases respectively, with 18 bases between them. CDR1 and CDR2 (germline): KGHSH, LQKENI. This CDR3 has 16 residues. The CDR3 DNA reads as TGTGCCAGCTTAACCAGGTCAGGGCCCGACACCGGGGAGCTGTTTTTT. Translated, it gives CASLTRSGPDTGELFF.

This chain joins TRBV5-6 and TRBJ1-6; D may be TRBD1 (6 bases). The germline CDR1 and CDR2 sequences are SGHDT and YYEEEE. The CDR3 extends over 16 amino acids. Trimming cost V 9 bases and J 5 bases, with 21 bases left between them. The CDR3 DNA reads TGTGCCACCGGGGATTACCCGAGACAGGATAATTCACCCCTCCACTTT. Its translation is CATGDYPRQDNSPLHF.

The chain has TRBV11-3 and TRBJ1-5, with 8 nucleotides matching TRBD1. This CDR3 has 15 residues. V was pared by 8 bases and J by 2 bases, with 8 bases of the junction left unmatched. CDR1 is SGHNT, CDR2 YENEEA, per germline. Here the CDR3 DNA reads TGTGCCAGCTGCATCTCGGGACAGGGCAATCAGCCCCAGCATTTT. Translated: CASCISGQGNQPQHF.

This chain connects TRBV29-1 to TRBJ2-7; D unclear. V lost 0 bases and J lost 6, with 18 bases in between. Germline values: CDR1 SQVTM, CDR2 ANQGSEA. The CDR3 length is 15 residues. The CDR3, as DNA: TGCAGCGTTGAAGATCGAGGATCCCTTAGGGTCGAGCAGTACTTC. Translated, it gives CSVEDRGSLRVEQYF.

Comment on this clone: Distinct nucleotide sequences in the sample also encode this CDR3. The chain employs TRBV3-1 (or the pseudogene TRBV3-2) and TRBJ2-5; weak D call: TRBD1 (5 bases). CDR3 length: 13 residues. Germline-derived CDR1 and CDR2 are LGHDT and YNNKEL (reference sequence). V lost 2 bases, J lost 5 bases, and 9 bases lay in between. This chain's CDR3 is CASSQRGPETQYF. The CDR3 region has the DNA TGTGCCAGCAGCCAAAGGGGCCCGGAGACCCAGTACTTC.

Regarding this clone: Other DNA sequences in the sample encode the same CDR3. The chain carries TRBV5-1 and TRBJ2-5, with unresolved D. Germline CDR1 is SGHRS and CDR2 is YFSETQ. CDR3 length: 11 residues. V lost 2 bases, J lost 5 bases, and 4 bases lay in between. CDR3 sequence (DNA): TGCGCCAGCAGCTTTGAGGAGACCCAGTACTTC. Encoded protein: CASSFEETQYF.

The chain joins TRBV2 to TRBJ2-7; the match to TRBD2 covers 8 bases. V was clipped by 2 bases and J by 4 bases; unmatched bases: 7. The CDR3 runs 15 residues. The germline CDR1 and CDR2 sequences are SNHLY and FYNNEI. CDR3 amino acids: CASSEHSGSLYEQYF. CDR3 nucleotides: TGTGCCAGCAGTGAACACAGCGGGAGTCTGTACGAGCAGTACTTC.